These T cell receptor beta chains were read from a single sample in a study of breast tumors, draining lymph nodes, adjacent tissues. TCRdb re-analysed the multiplex PCR reads in MiXCR, keeping a single row per CDR3 protein. The table shows around 100,000 distinct CDR3 sequences, with about 20% occurring only once. The sample was axillary lymph node tissue. These receptors were collected from a female donor with breast cancer. Some clones in this sample may be carry-over from other donors' samples. Each CDR3 is given with its conserved first and last residue. D genes are given only for firm matches. Size is stated for part of the rows, as once, few or many counts, or as a class when the clone is expanded.

clone size | J gene | V gene | D gene | CDR3 protein | CDR3 DNA
many | TRBJ2-7 | TRBV7-9 | TRBD1 | CASSTTGGSYEQYF | TGTGCCAGCAGCACGACAGGGGGTTCCTACGAGCAGTACTTC
- | TRBJ1-5 | TRBV4-2 | - | CASSQTLKQPQHF | TGTGCCAGCAGCCAAACCCTCAAACAGCCCCAGCATTTT
many | TRBJ2-7 | TRBV20-1 | - | CSANSVSYEQYF | TGCAGTGCTAACTCTGTATCCTACGAGCAGTACTTC
- | TRBJ2-1 | TRBV6-1 | TRBD2 | CASSEWASGNNEQFF | TGTGCCAGCAGTGAATGGGCTAGCGGGAATAATGAGCAGTTCTTC
many | TRBJ2-7 | TRBV11-2 | TRBD2 | CASSLSGGSYEQYF | TGTGCCAGCAGCTTAAGCGGGGGCTCCTACGAGCAGTACTTC
many | TRBJ1-5 | TRBV28 | - | CASSPHRPNQPQHF | TGTGCCAGCAGTCCTCACAGGCCTAATCAGCCCCAGCATTTT
many | TRBJ2-3 | TRBV19 | TRBD2 | CASSIVAGPGDTQYF | TGTGCCAGTAGTATAGTAGCGGGGCCCGGAGATACGCAGTATTTT
many | TRBJ1-4 | TRBV15 | TRBD1 | CATKPRQGTGEKLFF | TGTGCCACTAAACCCCGACAGGGAACGGGTGAAAAACTGTTTTTT
many | TRBJ2-3 | TRBV11-2 | TRBD2 | CASSPDRTSGFSTDTQYF | TGTGCCAGCAGCCCCGATAGGACTAGCGGGTTTAGCACAGATACGCAGTATTTT
many | TRBJ2-7 | TRBV4-1 | TRBD2 | CASSQDEAGVGVYEQYF | TGCGCCAGCAGCCAAGATGAGGCGGGGGTAGGAGTCTACGAGCAGTACTTC
- | TRBJ2-2 | TRBV4-1 | - | CASSQPRVRGAAGELFF | TGCGCCAGCAGCCAACCTAGGGTGAGGGGAGCGGCCGGGGAGCTGTTTTTT
many | TRBJ2-5 | TRBV3-1 | - | CASSQSGAGEETQYF | TGTGCCAGCAGCCAGTCCGGGGCAGGGGAAGAGACCCAGTACTTC
- | TRBJ1-5 | TRBV6-6 | TRBD1 | CASSYGQGGNRPQHF | TGTGCCAGCAGTTACGGCCAGGGGGGGAATCGGCCCCAGCATTTT
- | TRBJ2-5 | TRBV5-4 | TRBD2 | CASSAGTGGETQYF | TGTGCCAGCAGCGCCGGGACGGGAGGGGAGACCCAGTACTTC
- | TRBJ1-1 | TRBV11-3 | TRBD1 | CASSPGGQTNTEAFF | TGTGCCAGCAGCCCCGGGGGACAGACGAACACTGAAGCTTTCTTT
many | TRBJ2-1 | TRBV9 | - | CASSVEWTANNEQFF | TGTGCCAGCAGCGTAGAATGGACAGCCAACAATGAGCAGTTCTTC
many | TRBJ2-5 | TRBV5-1 | - | CASSSSLRSDQETQYF | TGCGCCAGCAGCTCGTCCCTAAGGTCGGATCAAGAGACCCAGTACTTC
many | TRBJ1-2 | TRBV3-1 | TRBD1 | CASSPGHRGLDGYTF | TGTGCCAGCAGCCCTGGGCACAGGGGGCTTGATGGCTACACCTTC
many | TRBJ2-7 | TRBV29-1 | - | CSVVEGEQYF | TGCAGCGTGGTCGAGGGCGAGCAGTACTTC
many | TRBJ1-2 | TRBV9 | - | CASSVDQGRGYTF | TGTGCCAGCAGCGTAGATCAGGGACGAGGCTACACCTTC
many | TRBJ2-2 | TRBV9 | TRBD2 | CASSVGGGGTTGELFF | TGTGCCAGCAGCGTGGGTGGCGGGGGTACCACCGGGGAGCTGTTTTTT
many | TRBJ2-7 | TRBV7-3 | TRBD2 | CASSLTSGSIYEQYF | TGTGCCAGCAGCTTAACCAGCGGGAGCATATACGAGCAGTACTTC
- | TRBJ2-4 | TRBV5-6 | - | CASSLKGTKNIQYF | TGTGCCAGCAGCTTGAAGGGGACCAAAAACATTCAGTACTTC
many | TRBJ2-1 | TRBV6-5 | - | CASRNRGGGYYNEQFF | TGTGCCAGCAGAAACAGGGGAGGAGGGTACTACAATGAGCAGTTCTTC
many | TRBJ2-1 | TRBV15 | TRBD2 | CATSRAGSGGPNEQFF | TGTGCCACCAGCAGAGCCGGTAGCGGGGGACCAAATGAGCAGTTCTTC
many | TRBJ2-7 | TRBV20-1 | TRBD1 | CSAPTGTATYEQYF | TGCAGTGCGCCGACCGGGACAGCGACCTACGAGCAGTACTTC
few | TRBJ2-1 | TRBV2 | - | CASSATSYGEQFF | TGTGCCAGCAGTGCTACTAGCTACGGTGAGCAGTTCTTC